The sequence of this T cell receptor beta chain was determined in a study of shared clonotypes between healthy human individuals. This clone was counted only a few times. CDR3 length: 14 amino acids. The V end lost 4 bases, the J end lost 1 base, and 12 bases lay between the germline ends. Germline CDR1 and CDR2: SGHNT and YYREEE (reference sequence). Original processing methods: ImmunoSEQ output lacked quality scores and full-length reads, limiting matched filtering. Sequencing used immunoSEQ multiplex PCR; TCRdb keeps in-frame clones, though not all of them. D and trimming come from the DNA, and the V and J calls and clone size come from that table. The data contain approximately 510,000 clones, around 74% of them singletons.

The chain recombines TRBV5-4 with TRBJ2-7; D possibly corresponds to TRBD2 (5 bases). Sample: PBMCs. This receptor was taken from a woman aged 40 to 50 in good health. Some clones in this sample may be carry-over from other donors' samples. The CDR3: CASSRSTGSYEQYF. DNA for the CDR3: TGTGCCAGCAGCCGCTCAACGGGGTCCTACGAGCAGTACTTC. The full variable domain, rest sourced from reference TRBV5-4 and TRBJ2-7, is ETGVTQSPTHLIKTRGQQVTLRCSSQSGHNTVSWYQQALGQGPQFIFQYYREEENGRGNFPPRFSGLQFPNYSSELNVNALELDDSALYLCASSRSTGSYEQYFGPGTRLTVT.